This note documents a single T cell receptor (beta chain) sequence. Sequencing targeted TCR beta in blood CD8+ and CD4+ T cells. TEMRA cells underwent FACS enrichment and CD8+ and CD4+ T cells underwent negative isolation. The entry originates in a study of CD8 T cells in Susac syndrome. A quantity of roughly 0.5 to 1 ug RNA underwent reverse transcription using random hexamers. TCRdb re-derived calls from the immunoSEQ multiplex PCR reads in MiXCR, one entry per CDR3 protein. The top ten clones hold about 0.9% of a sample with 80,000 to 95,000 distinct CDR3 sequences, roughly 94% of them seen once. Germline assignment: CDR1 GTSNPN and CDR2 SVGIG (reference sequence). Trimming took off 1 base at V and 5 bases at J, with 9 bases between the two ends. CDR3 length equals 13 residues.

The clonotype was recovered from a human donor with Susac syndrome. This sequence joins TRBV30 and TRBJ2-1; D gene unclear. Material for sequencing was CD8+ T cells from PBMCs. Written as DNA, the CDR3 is TGTGCCTGGAGTGCAGAGCTGGACAATGAGCAGTTCTTC. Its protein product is CAWSAELDNEQFF.